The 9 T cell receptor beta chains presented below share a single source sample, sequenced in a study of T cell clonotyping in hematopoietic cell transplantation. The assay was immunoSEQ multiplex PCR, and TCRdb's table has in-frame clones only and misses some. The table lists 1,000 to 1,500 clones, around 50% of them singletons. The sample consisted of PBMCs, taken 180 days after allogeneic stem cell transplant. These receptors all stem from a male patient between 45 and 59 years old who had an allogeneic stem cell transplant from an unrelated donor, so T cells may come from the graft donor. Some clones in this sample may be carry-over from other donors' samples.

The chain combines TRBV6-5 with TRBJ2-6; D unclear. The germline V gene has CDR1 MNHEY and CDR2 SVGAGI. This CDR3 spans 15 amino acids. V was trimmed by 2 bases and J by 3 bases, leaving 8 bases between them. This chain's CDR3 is CASSYSWNGANVLTF. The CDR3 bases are TGTGCCAGCAGTTACAGTTGGAATGGGGCCAACGTCCTGACTTTC.

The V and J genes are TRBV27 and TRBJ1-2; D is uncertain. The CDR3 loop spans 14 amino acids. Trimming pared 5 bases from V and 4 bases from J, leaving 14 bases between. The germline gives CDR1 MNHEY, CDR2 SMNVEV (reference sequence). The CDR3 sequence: CASSLRPALYGYTF. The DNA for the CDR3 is TGTGCCAGCAGTCTAAGGCCCGCCCTCTATGGCTACACCTTC.

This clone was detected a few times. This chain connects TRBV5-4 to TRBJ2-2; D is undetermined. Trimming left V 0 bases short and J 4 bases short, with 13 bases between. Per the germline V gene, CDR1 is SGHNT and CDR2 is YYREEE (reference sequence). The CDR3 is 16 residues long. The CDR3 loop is CASSLGLGSGTGELFF. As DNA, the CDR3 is TGTGCCAGCAGCTTGGGGTTGGGATCGGGCACCGGGGAGCTGTTTTTT. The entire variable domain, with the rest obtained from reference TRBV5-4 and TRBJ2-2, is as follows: ETGVTQSPTHLIKTRGQQVTLRCSSQSGHNTVSWYQQALGQGPQFIFQYYREEENGRGNFPPRFSGLQFPNYSSELNVNALELDDSALYLCASSLGLGSGTGELFFGEGSRLTVL.

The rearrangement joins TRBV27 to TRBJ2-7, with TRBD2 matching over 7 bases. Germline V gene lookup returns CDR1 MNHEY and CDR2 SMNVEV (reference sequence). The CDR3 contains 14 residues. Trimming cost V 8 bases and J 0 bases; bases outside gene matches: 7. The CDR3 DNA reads TGTGCCAGCGGACCACGCGGGGGCTCCTACGAGCAGTACTTC. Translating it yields CASGPRGGSYEQYF.

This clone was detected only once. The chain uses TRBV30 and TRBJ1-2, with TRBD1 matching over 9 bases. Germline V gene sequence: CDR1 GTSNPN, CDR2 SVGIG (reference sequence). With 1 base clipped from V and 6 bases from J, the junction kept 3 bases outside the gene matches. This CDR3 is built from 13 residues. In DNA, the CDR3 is TGTGCCTGGAGTGACAGGGGGCGGAATGGCTACACCTTC. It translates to CAWSDRGRNGYTF. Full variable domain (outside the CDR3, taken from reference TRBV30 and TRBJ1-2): SQTIHQWPATLVQPVGSPLSLECTVEGTSNPNLYWYRQAAGRGLQLLFYSVGIGQISSEVPQNLSASRPQDRQFILSSKKLLLSDSGFYLCAWSDRGRNGYTFGSGTRLTVV.

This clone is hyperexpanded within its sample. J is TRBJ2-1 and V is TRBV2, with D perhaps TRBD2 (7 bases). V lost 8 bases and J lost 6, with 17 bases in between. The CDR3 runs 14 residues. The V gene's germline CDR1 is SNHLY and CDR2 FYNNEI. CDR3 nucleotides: TGTGCCAGCCTAAGCCGAGGGGGGGGCAATGAGCAGTTCTTC. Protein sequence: CASLSRGGGNEQFF.

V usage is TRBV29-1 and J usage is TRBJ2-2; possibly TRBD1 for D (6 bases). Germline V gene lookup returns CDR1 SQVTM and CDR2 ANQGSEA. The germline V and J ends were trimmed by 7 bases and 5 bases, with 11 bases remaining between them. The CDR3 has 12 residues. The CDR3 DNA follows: TGCAGCGCCTGGACAGTTACCGGGGAGCTGTTTTTT. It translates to CSAWTVTGELFF.

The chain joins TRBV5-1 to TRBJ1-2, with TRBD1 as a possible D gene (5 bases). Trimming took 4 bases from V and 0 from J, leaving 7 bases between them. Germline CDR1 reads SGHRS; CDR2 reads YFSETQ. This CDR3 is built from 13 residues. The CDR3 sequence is CASSLTANYGYTF. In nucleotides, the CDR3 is TGCGCCAGCAGCCTGACAGCTAACTATGGCTACACCTTC.

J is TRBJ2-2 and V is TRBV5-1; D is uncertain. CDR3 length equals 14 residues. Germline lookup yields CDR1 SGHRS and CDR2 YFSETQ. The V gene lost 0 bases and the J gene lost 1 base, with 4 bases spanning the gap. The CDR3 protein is CASSLARNTGELFF. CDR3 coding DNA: TGCGCCAGCAGCTTGGCTCGGAACACCGGGGAGCTGTTTTTT. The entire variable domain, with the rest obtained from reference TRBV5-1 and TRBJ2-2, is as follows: KAGVTQTPRYLIKTRGQQVTLSCSPISGHRSVSWYQQTPGQGLQFLFEYFSETQRNKGNFPGRFSGRQFSNSRSEMNVSTLELGDSALYLCASSLARNTGELFFGEGSRLTVL.